This TCR beta chain was observed in a study of OX40 agonist ivuxolimab in advanced cancers. About the study: Partial responses were recorded for three patients, including one with hepatocellular carcinoma and two with cutaneous melanoma.

Sequencing used immunoSEQ multiplex PCR; TCRdb keeps in-frame clones, though not all of them. The sample includes about 35,000 clones, around four fifths of them seen just once. Drawing of blood for sampling happened at baseline, at cycle 4 day 1, and at cycle 7 day 1. V lost 4 bases to trimming and J lost 6 bases; unmatched junction nucleotides: 4. The CDR3 consists of 13 residues. CDR1 is KGHSH, CDR2 LQKENI, per germline. Sample: CD4+ or CD8+ T cells sorted from blood, taken in a trial of the OX40 agonist ivuxolimab. The V call is TRBV18, the J call TRBJ2-7; 9 bases line up with TRBD1. The receptor's source is an adult with an advanced solid tumor such as melanoma, head and neck, liver or kidney cancer. In DNA form, the CDR3 reads TGTGCCAGCTCACTCACAGGGGGCAGCGAGCAGTACTTC. Its protein product is CASSLTGGSEQYF.